The 24 T cell receptor beta chains in this list originate from one sample, sequenced in a study of shared clonotypes between healthy human individuals (dated by TCRdb to 2018 to 2020). Receptor libraries were prepared by the immunoSEQ multiplex PCR assay. The clones in this table, taken by TCRdb from immuneACCESS, are in-frame only. Not every clone is retained; where verified, under half of the shortfall comes from an unresolved V gene, and the cause of the rest is unknown. The sample records under 1,900,000 clones, around 98.5% of which are singletons. In total, the top ten clones hold about 0.4% of the sample. The sequencing sample was made of naive CD4+ T cells sorted from blood. Per the publication, the cell subset or site label means: CD45RA+ positively selected. These receptors were obtained from a man between 25 and 39 years old in good health.

As concerns this clone: Other DNA variants within this sample encode the same CDR3. This rearrangement joins TRBV5-1 to TRBJ2-7; 8 bases fit TRBD2. V trimming: 0 bases; J trimming: 1 base; junction bases outside the gene matches: 0. CDR1 is SGHRS and CDR2 is YFSETQ in the germline V gene. This CDR3 has 14 residues. The CDR3 sequence is CASSLVAGSYEQYF. The CDR3 DNA sequence: TGCGCCAGCAGCTTGGTAGCGGGATCCTACGAGCAGTACTTC.

This chain links TRBV27 with TRBJ2-1, with TRBD2 matching 14 bases. The germline gives CDR1 MNHEY, CDR2 SMNVEV (reference sequence). The length of the CDR3 is 17 residues. V was pared by 5 bases and J by 4 bases, with 7 bases of the junction left unmatched. This CDR3 reads CASSVTRTSGRYNEQFF. The CDR3 DNA reads as TGTGCCAGCAGTGTAACCCGGACTAGCGGGAGGTACAATGAGCAGTTCTTC.

The rearrangement uses TRBV15 and TRBJ1-4, with TRBD1 matching 11 bases. V gave up 3 bases and J gave up 3 bases; unmatched junction bases: 3. Germline CDR1 LNHNV, CDR2 YYDKDF (reference sequence). The CDR3 extends over 16 amino acids. CDR3 nucleotides: TGTGCCACCAGCAGGGACAGGGGGCAGCCTAATGAAAAACTGTTTTTT. It yields the protein CATSRDRGQPNEKLFF.

V is TRBV7-3 and J is TRBJ2-2; no definite D call. Germline CDR1 is SGHTA and CDR2 is FQGTGA. Trimming removed 4 bases at V and 0 bases at J, with 9 bases between. The length of the CDR3 is 15 residues. CDR3 coding DNA: TGTGCCAGCAGCTCCGAGGCCGCGAACACCGGGGAGCTGTTTTTT. It codes for CASSSEAANTGELFF.

The chain links TRBV5-1 to TRBJ2-2, with D tentatively TRBD1 (5 bases). Trimming left V 7 bases short and J 7 bases short, with 14 bases between. CDR3 size: 13 residues. Germline assignment: CDR1 SGHRS and CDR2 YFSETQ. This CDR3 reads CASLTGAGGELFF. The CDR3 DNA reads TGCGCCAGCTTAACAGGCGCCGGCGGGGAGCTGTTTTTT.

This clone was detected only once. This sequence joins TRBV7-9 and TRBJ1-4; D is uncertain. Trimming pared 6 bases from V and 6 bases from J, leaving 23 bases between. CDR3 length equals 17 residues. Germline lookup yields CDR1 SEHNR and CDR2 FQNEAQ (reference sequence). The CDR3 region is CASSYPTVGSSDEKLFF. The CDR3 DNA follows: TGTGCCAGCAGTTATCCGACGGTGGGTTCCTCTGATGAAAAACTGTTTTTT.

This chain uses TRBV25-1 with TRBJ2-5; a possible D gene is TRBD1 (5 bases). From germline, CDR1 is MGHDK and CDR2 SYGVNS. V dropped 8 bases and J dropped 3 bases, with 13 bases sitting between them. The CDR3 extends over 13 amino acids. The DNA for the CDR3 is TGTGCCAGCCCCAGAAGGGGAAAAGAGACCCAGTACTTC. Encoded protein: CASPRRGKETQYF.

The chain has TRBV5-1 and TRBJ1-2; 7 nucleotides align to TRBD1. In germline, CDR1 is SGHRS, CDR2 YFSETQ. The CDR3 is 15 residues long. V lost 4 bases, J lost 4 bases, and 10 bases stayed unmatched. The CDR3 region is CASSRARGDGYGYTF. The CDR3 region has the DNA TGCGCCAGCAGCAGGGCCAGGGGGGACGGCTATGGCTACACCTTC.

The rearrangement uses TRBV19 and TRBJ1-1; D is uncertain. Trimming shortened V by 3 bases and J by 3 bases, and 5 bases separated the two germline ends. CDR3 length: 12 amino acids. Germline V gene lookup returns CDR1 LNHDA and CDR2 SQIVND (reference sequence). CDR3 amino acids: CASSMWDTEAFF. The DNA for the CDR3 is TGTGCCAGTAGTATGTGGGACACTGAAGCTTTCTTT.

The chain has TRBV15 and TRBJ2-1; perhaps D is TRBD1 or TRBD2 (5 bases each). The ends were cut back, 3 bases at V and 0 bases at J, with 15 bases in the middle. Germline V gene lookup returns CDR1 LNHNV and CDR2 YYDKDF (reference sequence). The CDR3 consists of 17 residues. The CDR3 loop is CATSSSRRGASYNEQFF. DNA for the CDR3: TGTGCCACCAGCAGTTCTCGAAGAGGGGCCTCCTACAATGAGCAGTTCTTC.

With regard to this clone: Additional DNA sequences in this sample encode the identical CDR3. V is TRBV5-1 and J is TRBJ2-5, with D perhaps TRBD1 (6 bases). Germline V gives CDR1 SGHRS, CDR2 YFSETQ. V was cut by 0 bases and J by 5 bases, with 8 bases left in between. The CDR3 has 13 residues. In DNA form, the CDR3 reads TGCGCCAGCAGCTTGGACAGGGTGGAGACCCAGTACTTC. Translated, it gives CASSLDRVETQYF. Based on the CDR3 plus reference TRBV5-1 and TRBJ2-5, the full variable domain is KAGVTQTPRYLIKTRGQQVTLSCSPISGHRSVSWYQQTPGQGLQFLFEYFSETQRNKGNFPGRFSGRQFSNSRSEMNVSTLELGDSALYLCASSLDRVETQYFGPGTRLLVL.

V is TRBV11-2 and J is TRBJ1-1; D is ambiguous. Germline CDR1 reads SGHAT; CDR2 reads FQNNGV. V dropped 1 base and J dropped 5 bases, with 5 bases sitting between them. CDR3 size: 12 residues. Here the CDR3 DNA reads TGTGCCAGCAGCTTAGGGGTTACTGAAGCTTTCTTT. Translation gives CASSLGVTEAFF. The full variable domain, in which reference TRBV11-2 and TRBJ1-1 provide the parts outside the CDR3, is EAGVAQSPRYKIIEKRQSVAFWCNPISGHATLYWYQQILGQGPKLLIQFQNNGVVDDSQLPKDRFSAERLKGVDSTLKIQPAKLEDSAVYLCASSLGVTEAFFGQGTRLTVV.

J is TRBJ1-2 and V is TRBV6-6; the D gene is possibly TRBD1 (6 bases). CDR3 size: 14 residues. CDR1 and CDR2 (germline): MNHNY, SVGAGI (reference sequence). V shed 8 bases and J shed 3 bases, with 16 bases lying between them. The DNA of the CDR3 is TGTGCCAGCGCCCGTTCAGGGGTGGACTATGGCTACACCTTC. The encoded protein is CASARSGVDYGYTF.

The chain combines TRBV30 with TRBJ2-7, with 8 positions matching TRBD2. There are 15 residues in the CDR3. J was trimmed by 0 bases and V by 1 base; bases with no gene match: 5. Germline CDR1 and CDR2: GTSNPN and SVGIG (reference sequence). Here the CDR3 DNA reads TGTGCCTGGAGTGGGACTAGCTGGAGCTCCTACGAGCAGTACTTC. Its protein is CAWSGTSWSSYEQYF.

The chain is built from TRBV5-1 and TRBJ1-2, with 7 bases matching TRBD1. Germline CDR1 reads SGHRS; CDR2 reads YFSETQ. V dropped 1 base and J dropped 3; count of bases not matched to a gene: 3. The CDR3 contains 14 residues. The CDR3 protein is CASSLTGADYGYTF. In DNA form, the CDR3 reads TGCGCCAGCAGCTTGACAGGGGCGGACTATGGCTACACCTTC.

On this clone itself: One junction end disagrees with the germline gene, perhaps due to a read error. J is TRBJ1-1 and V is TRBV7-9; D is ambiguous. In germline, CDR1 is SEHNR, CDR2 FQNEAQ (reference sequence). The CDR3 spans 10 residues. CDR3 sequence: CASSLVKASF. CDR3 bases: TGTGCCAGCAGCTTAGTAAAGGCGTCCTTT.

This chain uses TRBV7-9 with TRBJ1-2; TRBD1 is a possible D gene (6 bases). Trimming removed 4 bases from V and 6 bases from J, with 15 bases in between. Germline assignment: CDR1 SEHNR and CDR2 FQNEAQ (reference sequence). The CDR3 extends over 14 amino acids. The CDR3 loop reads CASSSLDSYHGYTF. CDR3 bases: TGTGCCAGCAGCTCCTTGGACAGTTACCATGGCTACACCTTC.

The table lists this clone with a count of one. V usage is TRBV14 and J usage is TRBJ1-2; TRBD1 aligns across 9 bases. CDR1 is SGHDN and CDR2 is FVKESK in the germline V gene. CDR3 length: 16 amino acids. Trimming at V came to 2 bases and at J to 4 bases, leaving 8 bases not matched to a gene. The CDR3 DNA reads TGTGCCAGCAGCCAAACAGGGGGCGCGGGTGTCTATGGCTACACCTTC. Encoded protein: CASSQTGGAGVYGYTF.

The rearrangement links TRBV30 to TRBJ2-5; TRBD2 agrees at 8 bases. The CDR3 consists of 12 residues. V lost 8 bases, J lost 2 bases, and 4 bases stayed unmatched. Germline V gives CDR1 GTSNPN, CDR2 SVGIG (reference sequence). CDR3 protein: CARGGWQETQYF. DNA of the CDR3: TGTGCCCGGGGGGGCTGGCAAGAGACCCAGTACTTC.

On this clone: Additional DNA sequences in this sample encode the identical CDR3. This chain uses TRBV4-3 with TRBJ2-7; D possibly uses TRBD1 or TRBD2 (5 bases each). The CDR3 is 15 residues long. Per the germline V gene, CDR1 is LGHNA and CDR2 is YSLEER. Trimming cost V 0 bases and J 0 bases, with 9 bases left between them. This CDR3 is CASSQESRGSYEQYF. The CDR3, as DNA: TGCGCCAGCAGCCAAGAGTCGAGGGGCTCCTACGAGCAGTACTTC.

This chain joins TRBV10-2 and TRBJ2-1; a possible D gene is TRBD2 (6 bases). Germline CDR1 is WSHSY and CDR2 is SAAADI. The V end lost 5 bases, the J end lost 12 bases, and 20 bases lay between the germline ends. The CDR3 is 14 amino acids. CDR3 DNA sequence: TGCGCCAGCAGTACGGTTGGTTGGGGGGTTGCGCAGTTCTTC. This encodes CASSTVGWGVAQFF.

The chain links TRBV11-2 to TRBJ2-7, with 11 bases that match TRBD2. V shed 5 bases, J shed 5 bases, and the junction held 11 bases outside the gene matches. Germline lookup yields CDR1 SGHAT and CDR2 FQNNGV. The CDR3 loop spans 16 amino acids. DNA for the CDR3: TGTGCCAGCAGCCCTCTAGCGGGGGGAGTAGGCAACGAGCAGTACTTC. Its protein product is CASSPLAGGVGNEQYF.

The rearrangement links TRBV28 to TRBJ2-2, with 10 positions matching TRBD1. Germline V gene lookup returns CDR1 MDHEN and CDR2 SYDVKM. The CDR3 is 15 residues long. The ends lost 5 bases at V and 8 bases at J; junction bases unmatched: 8. The chain's CDR3 is CASSLPGQGRGELFF. As DNA, the CDR3 is TGTGCCAGCAGTCTCCCGGGACAGGGGAGAGGGGAGCTGTTTTTT.

This chain links TRBV14 with TRBJ2-5; 12 bases agree with TRBD2. Trimming cost V 3 bases and J 0 bases; bases outside gene matches: 5. The CDR3 sequence is 17 residues long. The germline gives CDR1 SGHDN, CDR2 FVKESK. Written as DNA, the CDR3 is TGTGCCAGCAGCCACTGGACTAGCGGGGATCACCAAGAGACCCAGTACTTC. This translates into CASSHWTSGDHQETQYF.